This note documents a single TCR beta chain sequence. The sample originates from a study of blood T cell repertoires in COVID-19. Only in-frame clones appear in the TCRdb table, and some are missing; sequencing was by immunoSEQ multiplex PCR. The profile shows some 230,000 clones, about 80% of them singletons. The CDR3 is made up of 16 amino acids. V lost 3 bases, J lost 3 bases, and 8 bases stayed unmatched. Looked up from germline, CDR1 is LGHDT and CDR2 is YNNKEL (reference sequence). Sample: PBMCs or T cells enriched from blood (not recorded which). The chain is built from TRBV3-1 (or the pseudogene TRBV3-2) and TRBJ2-7, with TRBD1 matching 10 bases. The sequence derives from a man aged 40-50 years who had recovered from COVID-19. The CDR3 here is CASSHRDRGKSYEQYF. The CDR3 bases are TGTGCCAGCAGCCACAGGGACAGGGGAAAAAGCTACGAGCAGTACTTC.